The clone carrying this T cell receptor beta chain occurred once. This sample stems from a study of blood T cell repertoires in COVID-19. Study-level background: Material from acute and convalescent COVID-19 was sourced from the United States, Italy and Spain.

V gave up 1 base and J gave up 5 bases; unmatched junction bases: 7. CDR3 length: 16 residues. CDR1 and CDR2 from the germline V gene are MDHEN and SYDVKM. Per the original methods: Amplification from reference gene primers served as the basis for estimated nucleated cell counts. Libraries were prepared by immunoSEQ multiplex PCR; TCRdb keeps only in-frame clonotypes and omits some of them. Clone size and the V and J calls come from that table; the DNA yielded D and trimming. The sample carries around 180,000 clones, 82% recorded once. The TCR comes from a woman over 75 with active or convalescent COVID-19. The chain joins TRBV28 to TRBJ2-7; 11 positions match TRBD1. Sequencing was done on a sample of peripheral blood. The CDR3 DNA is TGTGCCAGCAGTTTATTGGGACAGGGGGGTTTCGACGAGCAGTACTTC. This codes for CASSLLGQGGFDEQYF.